Below, 29 T cell receptor beta chains from the same sample are listed, as sequenced in a study of T cell responses to AZD1222 COVID-19 vaccine. The repertoire was sequenced with immunoSEQ multiplex PCR; TCRdb's copy has only in-frame clones and lacks some. The table has 200,000 to 250,000 clones, approximately 94% seen once. The starting material was peripheral blood, obtained 28 days after the second dose of the MenACWY control vaccine. Receptors were obtained from an adult who received the MenACWY meningococcal vaccine as a control.

CDR3 in amino acids: CASVSGARKGYTF. CDR3 in DNA: TGTGCCAGCGTCTCAGGGGCGAGGAAGGGCTACACCTTC. The chain has TRBV28 and TRBJ1-2, with a weak D call TRBD1 (6 bases). Germline values: CDR1 MDHEN, CDR2 SYDVKM. The CDR3 totals 13 residues. V gave up 8 bases and J gave up 8 bases, with 18 bases separating them.

This clone has just a few counts. The chain joins TRBV6-1 to TRBJ1-5, with D unclear. Germline V lookup: CDR1 MNHNS, CDR2 SASEGT. V gave up 0 bases and J gave up 9 bases, with 12 bases separating them. The CDR3 loop spans 14 amino acids. DNA for the CDR3: TGTGCCAGCAGTGAAGCTAGCGGGGAACGGCCCCAGCATTTT. This codes for CASSEASGERPQHF.

The V gene is TRBV12-5, the J gene TRBJ2-3, with D maybe TRBD2 (6 bases). Germline loops: CDR1 LGHNT, CDR2 FRNRAP. Trimming took 5 bases from V and 6 from J, leaving 12 bases between them. The CDR3 extends over 13 amino acids. The CDR3 is CASGPGAGDTQYF. The CDR3 DNA reads as TGTGCTAGTGGTCCCGGTGCGGGGGATACGCAGTATTTT.

The chain recombines TRBV28 with TRBJ1-5; tentatively, D is TRBD1 (6 bases). Trimming stripped 5 bases from V and 2 bases from J, with 7 bases between. Germline V gives CDR1 MDHEN, CDR2 SYDVKM. The CDR3 consists of 13 residues. CDR3 sequence: CASSRGGNQPQHF. As DNA, the CDR3 is TGTGCCAGCAGTAGGGGGGGCAATCAGCCCCAGCATTTT.

The chain joins TRBV27 to TRBJ2-5; 8 bases match TRBD1. Germline V CDR1 and CDR2: MNHEY, SMNVEV (reference sequence). The CDR3 is 14 amino acids. Losses at the gene ends were 8 bases for V and 4 bases for J; bases not matched to a gene: 9. This CDR3 reads CASAYRGYTETQYF. Written as DNA, the CDR3 is TGTGCCAGCGCTTACAGGGGGTACACAGAGACCCAGTACTTC.

The V and J genes are TRBV18 and TRBJ2-6; TRBD1 matches 8 bases. V was clipped by 7 bases and J by 0 bases; unmatched bases: 5. CDR1 is KGHSH, CDR2 LQKENI, per germline. The CDR3 covers 16 residues. CDR3 bases: TGTGCCAGCTGGGGACAGGCGCACTCTGGGGCCAACGTCCTGACTTTC. Residues: CASWGQAHSGANVLTF.

The chain recombines TRBV13 with TRBJ2-1; 10 nucleotides agree with TRBD2. Germline CDR1 reads PRHDT; CDR2 reads FYEKMQ (reference sequence). J was trimmed by 7 bases and V by 0 bases; bases with no gene match: 6. This CDR3 region has 16 residues. CDR3 coding DNA: TGTGCCAGCAGCTTAGGGAGACTAGCGGGTAGAAATGAGCAGTTCTTC. Its translation is CASSLGRLAGRNEQFF.

This clone has just one count. This chain connects TRBV14 to TRBJ2-5, with TRBD2 matching over 8 bases. Germline lookup yields CDR1 SGHDN and CDR2 FVKESK. Germline trimming cut 4 bases from V and 6 bases from J; bases unmatched to any gene: 10. The CDR3 has 15 amino acids. The chain's CDR3 is CASSPLAGKGKTQYF. The CDR3 DNA follows: TGTGCCAGCAGCCCCTTAGCGGGGAAGGGCAAGACCCAGTACTTC.

Concerning this clone: One end of the junction is discordant with germline, which a read error may explain. The chain uses TRBV28 and TRBJ1-1; tentative D call: TRBD1 (5 bases). The germline CDR1 and CDR2 sequences are MDHEN and SYDVKM. This CDR3 has 11 residues. CDR3 sequence reads: CASRRGFEPFF. The CDR3 nucleotides are TGTGCCAGCCGTCGGGGGTTTGAACCTTTCTTT.

The chain joins TRBV6-6 to TRBJ2-7, with D unclear. Germline V lookup: CDR1 MNHNY, CDR2 SVGAGI (reference sequence). This CDR3 spans 11 amino acids. Trimming cost V 5 bases and J 3 bases, with 5 bases left between them. The CDR3: CASSRVYEQYF. The CDR3 DNA reads as TGTGCCAGCAGTCGGGTCTACGAGCAGTACTTC.

J is TRBJ1-6 and V is TRBV7-9; a possible D gene is TRBD1 (5 bases). The CDR3 totals 16 residues. Germline loops: CDR1 SEHNR, CDR2 FQNEAQ (reference sequence). V was trimmed by 5 bases and J by 2 bases, leaving 13 bases between them. CDR3 coding DNA: TGTGCCAGCAGCCCCTCGGGGGGGACCTATAATTCACCCCTCCACTTT. Its protein is CASSPSGGTYNSPLHF. Looking up the rest from reference TRBV7-9 and TRBJ1-6 gives the full variable domain: DTGVSQNPRHKITKRGQNVTFRCDPISEHNRLYWYRQTLGQGPEFLTYFQNEAQLEKSRLLSDRFSAERPKGSFSTLEIQRTEQGDSAMYLCASSPSGGTYNSPLHFGNGTRLTVT.

The rearrangement uses TRBV9 and TRBJ1-2, with D uncertain. The CDR3 spans 13 residues. V lost 4 bases, J lost 4 bases, and 11 bases lay in between. Germline V lookup: CDR1 SGDLS, CDR2 YYNGEE. CDR3 nucleotide sequence: TGTGCCAGCAGCCCGCCGGGGTTCTATGGCTACACCTTC. Translated, it gives CASSPPGFYGYTF.

The CDR3 DNA is TGTGCCAGCAGTTTAAGTTCTAACTATGGCTACACCTTC. Its translation is CASSLSSNYGYTF. The chain joins TRBV28 to TRBJ1-2, with D hard to call. Germline V gives CDR1 MDHEN, CDR2 SYDVKM. V lost 2 bases, J lost 0 bases, and 4 bases lay in between. CDR3 length: 13 residues.

CDR3 loop: CASSRSEGYEQYF. Here the CDR3 DNA reads TGTGCCAGCAGCCGATCCGAAGGCTACGAGCAGTACTTC. The chain employs TRBV7-2 and TRBJ2-7; D gene uncertain. Germline V gene lookup returns CDR1 SGHTA and CDR2 FQGNSA. The V end was cut by 5 bases, the J end by 3 bases, with 11 bases between. The CDR3 has 13 amino acids.

The chain carries TRBV28 and TRBJ1-2; D not resolved. Germline-derived CDR1 and CDR2 are MDHEN and SYDVKM. V was cut by 5 bases and J by 2 bases, with 9 bases left in between. The CDR3 sequence is 13 residues long. The CDR3 is CASSHSLNYGYTF. The CDR3 DNA is TGTGCCAGCAGTCATTCGTTGAACTATGGCTACACCTTC.

V gene TRBV28 combines with J gene TRBJ2-7, with a tentative D call TRBD2 (7 bases). This CDR3 has 12 residues. Germline CDR1 is MDHEN and CDR2 is SYDVKM. V lost 7 bases to trimming and J lost 2 bases, with 9 bases between them. In DNA, the CDR3 is TGTGCCAGCAAGGGGGGGACCTACGAGCAGTACTTC. As protein: CASKGGTYEQYF.

The chain combines TRBV24-1 with TRBJ1-2; D may be TRBD1 (6 bases). There are 13 residues in the CDR3. The germline V and J ends were trimmed by 5 bases and 4 bases, with 10 bases remaining between them. The V gene's germline CDR1 is KGHDR and CDR2 SFDVKD. CDR3 DNA: TGTGCCACCAGTGTGGACAGCTCCTATGGCTACACCTTC. It specifies CATSVDSSYGYTF.

The chain links TRBV3-1 (or the pseudogene TRBV3-2) to TRBJ2-5; D is unresolved. Between the trimmed V and J ends, which lost 2 bases and 3 bases, there was a span of 7 bases. The CDR3 runs to 13 residues. From germline, CDR1 is LGHDT and CDR2 YNNKEL (reference sequence). The DNA of the CDR3 is TGTGCCAGCAGCCAATTGAATGAAGAGACCCAGTACTTC. It yields the protein CASSQLNEETQYF.

The chain combines TRBV6-2 or TRBV6-3 with TRBJ2-1; 7 bases line up with TRBD2. This CDR3 has 15 residues. The J segment lost 9 bases and the V segment lost 2 bases, leaving 10 bases of the junction unmatched. Germline-derived CDR1 and CDR2 are MNHEY and SVGEGT. In nucleotides, the CDR3 is TGTGCCAGCAGTTACCCCGGACTAGGGCAATTTGAGCAGTTCTTC. This encodes CASSYPGLGQFEQFF.

In its sample, this clone was seen once. The chain has TRBV24-1 and TRBJ1-5; TRBD1 matches 9 bases. V lost 9 bases to trimming and J lost 9 bases; unmatched junction nucleotides: 8. The CDR3 totals 13 residues. Germline V CDR1 and CDR2: KGHDR, SFDVKD. Here the CDR3 reads CATGQGPYPPQHF. CDR3 DNA sequence: TGTGCCACCGGACAGGGGCCTTATCCGCCCCAGCATTTT.

CDR3 amino acids: CSASAGGGYTF. CDR3 in DNA: TGCAGTGCTAGCGCGGGGGGAGGCTACACCTTC. This chain joins TRBV20-1 and TRBJ1-2, with D possibly matching TRBD1 (5 bases). Germline lookup yields CDR1 DFQATT and CDR2 SNEGSKA (reference sequence). Between the trimmed V and J ends, which lost 3 bases and 8 bases, there was a span of 10 bases. The CDR3 runs 11 residues.

CDR3 nucleotide sequence: TGTGCCAGCAGAAATCTAGCGGGAGGGACCTCAAAGCAGTACTTC. It encodes CASRNLAGGTSKQYF. This chain uses TRBV28 with TRBJ2-7, with 12 bases fitting TRBD2. The CDR3 contains 15 residues. CDR1 and CDR2 (germline): MDHEN, SYDVKM. J gave up 8 bases and V 6 bases, and 11 bases lay outside the gene matches. The full variable domain, in which reference TRBV28 and TRBJ2-7 provide the parts outside the CDR3, is DVKVTQSSRYLVKRTGEKVFLECVQDMDHENMFWYRQDPGLGLRLIYFSYDVKMKEKGDIPEGYSVSREKKERFSLILESASTNQTSMYLCASRNLAGGTSKQYFGPGTRLTVT.

This chain uses TRBV15 with TRBJ2-2; TRBD2 might be the D (6 bases). Per the germline V gene, CDR1 is LNHNV and CDR2 is YYDKDF (reference sequence). This CDR3 is built from 16 residues. V was shortened by 0 bases and J by 8 bases, with 16 bases between the two germline ends. The CDR3 DNA sequence: TGTGCCACCAGCAGAGATTGGGGGGAACTAGGTGGGGAGCTGTTTTTT. Encoded protein: CATSRDWGELGGELFF.

The chain has TRBV10-3 and TRBJ2-7, with TRBD2 matching 11 bases. V was pared by 5 bases and J by 9 bases, with 15 bases of the junction left unmatched. Germline V gene lookup returns CDR1 ENHRY and CDR2 SYGVKD. The CDR3 has 16 residues. The CDR3 DNA is TGTGCCATCAGTTCGACTAGCGGGGATCCATCCGGCGGGCAGTACTTC. Its translation: CAISSTSGDPSGGQYF.

The V and J genes are TRBV5-1 and TRBJ2-3; D is unresolved. The CDR3 totals 14 residues. Germline V gene data show CDR1 as SGHRS and CDR2 as YFSETQ. V lost 0 bases and J lost 4, with 9 bases in between. CDR3 coding DNA: TGCGCCAGCAGCTTGGTTGGTTCCCCAGATACGCAGTATTTT. Translated: CASSLVGSPDTQYF.

The V call is TRBV6-5, the J call TRBJ1-4, with 7 bases lining up with TRBD1. CDR3 length: 15 amino acids. Trimming cost V 2 bases and J 6 bases; bases outside gene matches: 6. In germline, CDR1 is MNHEY, CDR2 SVGAGI. CDR3 bases: TGTGCCAGCAGTTACGGACAGGCCGTATATGAAAAACTGTTTTTT. This codes for CASSYGQAVYEKLFF.

The chain carries TRBV28 and TRBJ2-2; 10 positions agree with TRBD1. The length of the CDR3 is 17 residues. V trimming: 11 bases; J trimming: 4 bases; junction bases outside the gene matches: 16. CDR1 and CDR2 from the germline V gene are MDHEN and SYDVKM. CDR3 nucleotides: TGTGCCGTACCTATTGACAGGGGGCAGCGGGCCACCGGGGAGCTGTTTTTT. Its translation is CAVPIDRGQRATGELFF.

The V call is TRBV3-1 (or the pseudogene TRBV3-2), the J call TRBJ2-1, with 10 positions matching TRBD2. Germline values: CDR1 LGHDT, CDR2 YNNKEL (reference sequence). The ends lost 4 bases at V and 7 bases at J; junction bases unmatched: 13. The CDR3 spans 17 residues. CDR3 protein: CASSLGVAGGGGNEQFF. The CDR3 nucleotides read TGTGCCAGCAGCCTGGGAGTAGCGGGAGGTGGGGGGAATGAGCAGTTCTTC.

V usage is TRBV10-3 and J usage is TRBJ2-7; 7 positions match TRBD1. In germline, CDR1 is ENHRY, CDR2 SYGVKD. The J segment lost 2 bases and the V segment lost 10 bases, leaving 20 bases of the junction unmatched. CDR3 length: 17 amino acids. The CDR3 is CATTNYQPGQRPYEQYF. As DNA, the CDR3 is TGTGCCACCACGAACTACCAACCGGGACAGCGACCCTACGAGCAGTACTTC.